This TCR beta chain was retrieved from a study of blood T cell repertoires in COVID-19. About the study: Researchers got acute and convalescent COVID-19 samples from the United States, Italy and Spain. The cDNA or gDNA used as material had been derived from T cells, B-cell-depleted T cells, or PBMCs.

In the original processing: From reference gene primer amplification, estimates of nucleated cell counts were derived. Sequenced by immunoSEQ multiplex PCR; TCRdb stores in-frame clones only, minus some. V and J calls and clone size follow that table, whereas D and trimming were derived from the DNA. The table records a few hundred thousand clones, roughly 88% of them present only once. The clonotype comes from a woman between 50 and 59 years old with active or convalescent COVID-19. Sequences were obtained from peripheral blood.

Here the CDR3 reads CASSLGRNTEAFF. The DNA of the CDR3 is TGTGCCAGCAGTTTAGGCAGGAACACTGAAGCTTTCTTT. The J gene is TRBJ1-1, the V gene TRBV12-3 or TRBV12-4; D is ambiguous. V was pared by 1 base and J by 1 base, with 4 bases between. This CDR3 comprises 13 residues.